The entry below gives a single T cell receptor (beta chain) sequence along with its context. Antigen unknown. Germline CDR1 and CDR2: WNHNN and SYGVQD (reference sequence). This CDR3 region has 14 residues. The V gene lost 3 bases and the J gene lost 0 bases, with 5 bases spanning the gap. The data were produced by immunoSEQ multiplex PCR, yet TCRdb's version contains in-frame clones alone and is incomplete. Of about 51,000 clones listed, about 86% are singletons. These data come from a study of T cells in localized non-small cell lung cancer. Whole-study results and caveats: Sequencing covered just one tumor region, so heterogeneity cannot be ruled out. Uninvolved neighboring lung showed the greatest T cell clonality, exceeding tumor.

This TCR derives from a man aged 35 to 69 with stage III lung adenocarcinoma. This sample comprised peripheral blood mononuclear cells, obtained before any cancer treatment. The chain carries TRBV10-1 and TRBJ2-2; D not certain. In DNA form, the CDR3 reads TGCGCCAGCAGTGATCGGCCGAACACCGGGGAGCTGTTTTTT. Protein: CASSDRPNTGELFF.